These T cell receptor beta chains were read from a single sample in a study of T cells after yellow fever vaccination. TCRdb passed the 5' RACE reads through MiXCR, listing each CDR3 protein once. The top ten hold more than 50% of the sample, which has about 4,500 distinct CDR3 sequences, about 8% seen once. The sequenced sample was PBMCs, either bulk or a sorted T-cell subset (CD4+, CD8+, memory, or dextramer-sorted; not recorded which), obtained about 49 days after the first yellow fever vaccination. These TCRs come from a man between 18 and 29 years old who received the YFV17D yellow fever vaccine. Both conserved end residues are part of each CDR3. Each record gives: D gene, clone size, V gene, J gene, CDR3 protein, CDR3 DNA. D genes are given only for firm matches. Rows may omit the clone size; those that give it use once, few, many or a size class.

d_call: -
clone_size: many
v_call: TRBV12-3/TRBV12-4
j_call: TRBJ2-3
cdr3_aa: CASSFLVDTQYF
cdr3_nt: TGTGCCAGCAGTTTCCTAGTCGATACGCAGTATTTT

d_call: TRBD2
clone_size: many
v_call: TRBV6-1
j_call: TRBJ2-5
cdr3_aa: CASKSLPGGGETQYF
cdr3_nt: TGTGCCAGCAAATCTTTGCCGGGGGGAGGTGAGACCCAGTACTTC

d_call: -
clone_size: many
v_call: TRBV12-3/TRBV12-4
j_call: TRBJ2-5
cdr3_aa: CASSLVSGAAETQYF
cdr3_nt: TGTGCCAGCAGTTTAGTATCAGGGGCGGCTGAGACCCAGTACTTC

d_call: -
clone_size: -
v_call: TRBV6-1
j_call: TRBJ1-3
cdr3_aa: CASRTPSGNTIYF
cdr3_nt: TGTGCCAGCAGGACACCCTCTGGAAACACCATATATTTT

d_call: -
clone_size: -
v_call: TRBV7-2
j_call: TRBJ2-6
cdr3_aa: CASSNRGGANVQTF
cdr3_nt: TGTGCCAGCAGCAACCGGGGTGGGGCCAACGTCCAGACTTTC

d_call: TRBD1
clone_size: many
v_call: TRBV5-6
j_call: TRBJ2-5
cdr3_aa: CASSYPGQGSETQYF
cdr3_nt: TGTGCCAGCAGCTATCCGGGACAGGGGTCCGAGACCCAGTACTTC

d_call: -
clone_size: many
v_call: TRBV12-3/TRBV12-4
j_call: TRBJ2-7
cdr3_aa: CASRRNKYEQYF
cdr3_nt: TGTGCCAGCAGGCGAAATAAATACGAGCAGTACTTC

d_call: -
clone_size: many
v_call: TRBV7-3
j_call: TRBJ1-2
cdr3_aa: CASSHEGTTPFYGYTF
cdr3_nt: TGTGCCAGCAGCCACGAGGGGACAACCCCATTCTATGGCTACACCTTC

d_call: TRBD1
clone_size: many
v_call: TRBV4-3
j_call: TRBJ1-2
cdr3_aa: CASSQDQGGQGAYGYTF
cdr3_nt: TGCGCCAGCAGCCAAGATCAAGGCGGACAGGGGGCCTATGGCTACACCTTC

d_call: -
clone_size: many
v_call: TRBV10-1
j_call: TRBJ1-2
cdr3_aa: CASSERQNYGYTF
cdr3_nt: TGCGCCAGCAGTGAGCGACAGAACTATGGCTACACCTTC

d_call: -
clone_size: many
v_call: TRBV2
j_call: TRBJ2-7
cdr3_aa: CASSAGMNRVRNEQYF
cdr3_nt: TGTGCCAGCAGTGCCGGGATGAACAGGGTTAGGAACGAGCAGTACTTC

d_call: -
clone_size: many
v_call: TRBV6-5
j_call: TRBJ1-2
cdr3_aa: CASSYSLAGSLYGYTF
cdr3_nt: TGTGCCAGCAGTTACTCTTTGGCAGGGAGTTTGTATGGCTACACCTTC

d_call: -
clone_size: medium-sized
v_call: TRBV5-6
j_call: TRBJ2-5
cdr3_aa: CASSLGLWRGETQYF
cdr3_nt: TGTGCCAGCAGCTTGGGGCTTTGGAGGGGAGAGACCCAGTACTTC

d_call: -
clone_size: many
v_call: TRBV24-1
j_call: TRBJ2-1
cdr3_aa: CATSDWRGHYNEQFF
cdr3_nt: TGTGCCACCAGTGACTGGCGGGGGCACTACAATGAGCAGTTCTTC

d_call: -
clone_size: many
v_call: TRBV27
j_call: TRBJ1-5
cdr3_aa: CASSLVGGTNQPQHF
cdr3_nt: TGTGCCAGCAGTTTAGTTGGGGGGACGAATCAGCCCCAGCATTTT

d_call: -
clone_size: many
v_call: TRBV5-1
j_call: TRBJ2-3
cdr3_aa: CASSFLWDGTDTQYF
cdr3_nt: TGCGCCAGCAGCTTCCTGTGGGACGGCACAGATACGCAGTATTTT

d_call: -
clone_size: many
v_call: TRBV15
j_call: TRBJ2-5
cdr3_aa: CATSEGQETQYF
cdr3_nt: TGTGCCACCAGTGAGGGGCAAGAGACCCAGTACTTC

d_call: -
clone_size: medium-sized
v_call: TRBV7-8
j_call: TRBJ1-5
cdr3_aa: CASSLDIDQPQHF
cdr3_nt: TGTGCCAGCAGCCTGGACATCGATCAGCCCCAGCATTTT

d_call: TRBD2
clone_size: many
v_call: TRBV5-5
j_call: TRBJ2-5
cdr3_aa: CASSYWTSGGSIQETQYF
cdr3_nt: TGTGCCAGCAGCTACTGGACTAGCGGGGGGTCGATCCAAGAGACCCAGTACTTC

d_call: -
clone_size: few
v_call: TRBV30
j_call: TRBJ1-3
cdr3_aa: CAWSVGGVPGNTIYF
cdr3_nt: TGTGCCTGGAGTGTCGGGGGAGTTCCTGGAAACACCATATATTTT

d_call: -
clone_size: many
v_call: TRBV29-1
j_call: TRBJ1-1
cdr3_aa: CSVWRGRRDTEAFF
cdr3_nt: TGCAGCGTTTGGAGGGGACGTAGGGACACTGAAGCTTTCTTT

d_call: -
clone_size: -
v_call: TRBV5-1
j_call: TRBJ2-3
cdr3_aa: CASKVGDGSGTDTQYF
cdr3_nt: TGCGCCAGCAAGGTTGGAGACGGGAGTGGCACAGATACGCAGTATTTT

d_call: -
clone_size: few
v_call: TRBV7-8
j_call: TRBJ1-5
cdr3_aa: CASSPKPDSNQPQHF
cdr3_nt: TGTGCCAGCAGCCCGAAGCCGGATAGCAATCAGCCCCAGCATTTT

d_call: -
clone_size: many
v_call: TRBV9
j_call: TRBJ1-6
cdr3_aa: CASSRGQSNSPLHF
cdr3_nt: TGTGCCAGCAGCCGCGGACAGAGCAATTCACCCCTCCACTTT

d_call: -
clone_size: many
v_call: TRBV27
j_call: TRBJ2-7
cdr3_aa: CASRETGFYEQYF
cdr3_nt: TGTGCCAGCAGAGAGACAGGTTTCTACGAGCAGTACTTC

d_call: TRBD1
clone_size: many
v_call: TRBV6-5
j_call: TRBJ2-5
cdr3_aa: CASSYRDRGWETQYF
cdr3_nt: TGTGCCAGCAGTTATCGGGACAGGGGTTGGGAGACCCAGTACTTC